This T cell receptor beta chain was identified during a study of blood T cell repertoires in COVID-19. Study at large: COVID-19 samples collected from the United States, Italy and Spain covered acute and convalescent phases. The analysed material was cDNA or gDNA that came from T cells, B-cell-depleted T cells, or PBMCs.

In the study's own analysis: Amplification of reference gene primers provided the estimated nucleated cell counts. Method: immunoSEQ multiplex PCR; TCRdb's copy keeps in-frame clones and lacks some. The V and J calls and clone size come from that table; D and trimming were worked out from the DNA. The table has fewer than 35,000 clones, roughly 82% seen once. Germline V gene lookup returns CDR1 MNHNY and CDR2 SVGAGI (reference sequence). This CDR3 contains 16 residues. V lost 0 bases, J lost 2 bases, and 2 bases stayed unmatched. This clonotype was sampled from a man at least 80 years old with active or convalescent COVID-19. Sequencing used peripheral blood. V gene TRBV6-6 combines with J gene TRBJ1-2, with 11 bases that match TRBD1. CDR3 sequence reads: CASSYSWDRGNYGYTF. The CDR3 DNA follows: TGTGCCAGCAGTTACTCCTGGGACAGGGGGAACTATGGCTACACCTTC.